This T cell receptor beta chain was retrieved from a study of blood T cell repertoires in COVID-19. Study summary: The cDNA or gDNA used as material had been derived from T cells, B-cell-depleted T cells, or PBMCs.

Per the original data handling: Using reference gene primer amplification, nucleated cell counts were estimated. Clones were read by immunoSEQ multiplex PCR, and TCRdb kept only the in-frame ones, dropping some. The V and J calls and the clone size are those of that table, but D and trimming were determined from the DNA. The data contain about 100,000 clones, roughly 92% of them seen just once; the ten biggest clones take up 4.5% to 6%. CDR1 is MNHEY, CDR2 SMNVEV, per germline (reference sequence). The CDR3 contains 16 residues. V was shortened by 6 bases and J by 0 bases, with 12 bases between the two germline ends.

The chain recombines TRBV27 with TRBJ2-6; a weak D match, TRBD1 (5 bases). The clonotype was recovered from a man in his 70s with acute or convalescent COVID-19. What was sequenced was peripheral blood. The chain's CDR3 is CASRDNAFSGANVLTF. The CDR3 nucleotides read TGTGCCAGCAGGGACAACGCTTTCTCTGGGGCCAACGTCCTGACTTTC.